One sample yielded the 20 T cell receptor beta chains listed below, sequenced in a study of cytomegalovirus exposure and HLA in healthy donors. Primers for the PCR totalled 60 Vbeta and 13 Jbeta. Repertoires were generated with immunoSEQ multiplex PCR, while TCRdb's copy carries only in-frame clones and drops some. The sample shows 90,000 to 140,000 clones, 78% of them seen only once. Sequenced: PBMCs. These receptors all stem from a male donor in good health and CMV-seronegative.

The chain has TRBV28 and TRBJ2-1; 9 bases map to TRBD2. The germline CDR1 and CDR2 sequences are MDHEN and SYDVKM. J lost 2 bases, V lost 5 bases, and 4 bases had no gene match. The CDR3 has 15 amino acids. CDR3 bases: TGTGCCAGCAGTGTAGCGGGAGACCCCTACAATGAGCAGTTCTTC. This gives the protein CASSVAGDPYNEQFF.

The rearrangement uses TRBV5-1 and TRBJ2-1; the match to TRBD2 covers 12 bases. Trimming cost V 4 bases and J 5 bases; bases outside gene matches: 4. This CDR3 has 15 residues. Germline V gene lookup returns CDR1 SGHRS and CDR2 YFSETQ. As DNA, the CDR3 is TGCGCCAGCAGCGAACTAGCGGGAGGTCACAATGAGCAGTTCTTC. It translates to CASSELAGGHNEQFF.

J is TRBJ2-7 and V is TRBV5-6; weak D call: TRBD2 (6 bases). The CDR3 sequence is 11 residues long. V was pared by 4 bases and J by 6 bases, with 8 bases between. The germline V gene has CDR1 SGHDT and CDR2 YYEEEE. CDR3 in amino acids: CASSRRGEQYF. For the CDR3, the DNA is TGTGCCAGCAGCAGGAGGGGCGAGCAGTACTTC.

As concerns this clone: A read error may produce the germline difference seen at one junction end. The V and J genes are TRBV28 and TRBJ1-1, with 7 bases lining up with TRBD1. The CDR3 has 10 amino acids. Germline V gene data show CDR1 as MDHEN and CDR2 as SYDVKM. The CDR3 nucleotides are TGTGCCAGCTTGGACAGGAGTTTGATCTTT. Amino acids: CASLDRSLIF.

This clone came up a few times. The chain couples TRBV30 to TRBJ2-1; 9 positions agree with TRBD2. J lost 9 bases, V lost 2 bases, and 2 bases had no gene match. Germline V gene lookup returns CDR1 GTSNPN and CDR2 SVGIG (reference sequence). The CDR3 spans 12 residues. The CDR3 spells CAWSKAGGEQFF. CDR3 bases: TGTGCCTGGAGTAAAGCGGGAGGTGAGCAGTTCTTC.

The CDR3: CASSQDPQETQYF. CDR3 bases: TGCGCCAGCAGCCAAGATCCCCAGGAGACCCAGTACTTC. The chain uses TRBV4-3 and TRBJ2-5; no definite D call. Trimming shortened V by 0 bases and J by 5 bases, and 7 bases separated the two germline ends. Germline-derived CDR1 and CDR2 are LGHNA and YSLEER. The CDR3 sequence is 13 residues long.

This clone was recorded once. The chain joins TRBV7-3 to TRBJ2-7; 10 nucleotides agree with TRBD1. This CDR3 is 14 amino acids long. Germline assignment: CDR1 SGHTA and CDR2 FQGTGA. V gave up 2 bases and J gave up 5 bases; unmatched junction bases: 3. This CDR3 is CASSLSGTGDEQYF. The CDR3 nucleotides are TGTGCCAGCAGCTTATCCGGGACAGGGGACGAGCAGTACTTC.

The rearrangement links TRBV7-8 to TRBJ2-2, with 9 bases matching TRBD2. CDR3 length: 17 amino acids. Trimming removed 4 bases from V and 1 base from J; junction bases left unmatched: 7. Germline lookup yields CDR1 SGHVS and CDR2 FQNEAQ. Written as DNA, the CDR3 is TGTGCCAGCAGCTCAGGAGGGACTAGCCGGAACACCGGGGAGCTGTTTTTT. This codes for CASSSGGTSRNTGELFF.

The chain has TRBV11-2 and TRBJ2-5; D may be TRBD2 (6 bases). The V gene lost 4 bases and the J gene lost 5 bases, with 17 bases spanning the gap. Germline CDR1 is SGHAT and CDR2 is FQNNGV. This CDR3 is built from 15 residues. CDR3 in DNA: TGTGCCAGCAGCTCTCGCGGGATAGTTAGCGAGACCCAGTACTTC. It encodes CASSSRGIVSETQYF.

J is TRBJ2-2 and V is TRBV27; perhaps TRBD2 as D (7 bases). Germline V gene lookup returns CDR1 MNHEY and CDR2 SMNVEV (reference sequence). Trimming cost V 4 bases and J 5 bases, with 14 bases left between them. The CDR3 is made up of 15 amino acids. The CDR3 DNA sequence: TGTGCCAGCAGTTGGGGAGGGGGGGGAACCGGGGAGCTGTTTTTT. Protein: CASSWGGGGTGELFF.

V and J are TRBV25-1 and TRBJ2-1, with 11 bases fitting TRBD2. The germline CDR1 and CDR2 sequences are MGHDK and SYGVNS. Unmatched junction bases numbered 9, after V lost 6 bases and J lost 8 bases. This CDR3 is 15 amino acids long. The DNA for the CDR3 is TGTGCCAGCAGCCTAGCGGGAGGACTCTTCTATGAGCAGTTCTTC. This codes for CASSLAGGLFYEQFF.

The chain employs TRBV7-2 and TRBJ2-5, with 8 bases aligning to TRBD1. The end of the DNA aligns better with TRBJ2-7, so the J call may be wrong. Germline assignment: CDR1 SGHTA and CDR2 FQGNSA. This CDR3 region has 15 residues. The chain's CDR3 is CASSLGGTGAYEQYF. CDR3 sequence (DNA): TGTGCCAGCAGCTTAGGTGGGACAGGCGCCTACGAGCAGTACTTC.

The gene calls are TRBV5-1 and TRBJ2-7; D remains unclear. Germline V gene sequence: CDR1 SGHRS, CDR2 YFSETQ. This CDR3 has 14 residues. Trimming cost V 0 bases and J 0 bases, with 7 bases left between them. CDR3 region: CASSLEHPSYEQYF. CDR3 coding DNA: TGCGCCAGCAGCTTGGAACACCCCTCCTACGAGCAGTACTTC.

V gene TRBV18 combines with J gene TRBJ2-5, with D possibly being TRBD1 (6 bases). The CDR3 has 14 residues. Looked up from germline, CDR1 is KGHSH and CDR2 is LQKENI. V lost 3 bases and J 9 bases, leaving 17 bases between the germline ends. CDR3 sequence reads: CASSPGQGPSPQYF. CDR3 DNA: TGTGCCAGCTCACCGGGGCAGGGGCCCTCGCCCCAGTACTTC. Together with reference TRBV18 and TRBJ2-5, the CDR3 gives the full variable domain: NAGVMQNPRHLVRRRGQEARLRCSPMKGHSHVYWYRQLPEEGLKFMVYLQKENIIDESGMPKERFSAEFPKEGPSILRIQQVVRGDSAAYFCASSPGQGPSPQYFGPGTRLLVL.

CDR3 residues: CASSTRGQGGNEKLFF. CDR3 nucleotides: TGTGCCAGCAGCACGAGGGGACAGGGGGGCAATGAAAAACTGTTTTTT. The rearrangement uses TRBV7-2 and TRBJ1-4; TRBD1 matches at 11 bases. This CDR3 region has 16 residues. The V gene's germline CDR1 is SGHTA and CDR2 FQGNSA. V gave up 5 bases and J gave up 5 bases; unmatched junction bases: 7.

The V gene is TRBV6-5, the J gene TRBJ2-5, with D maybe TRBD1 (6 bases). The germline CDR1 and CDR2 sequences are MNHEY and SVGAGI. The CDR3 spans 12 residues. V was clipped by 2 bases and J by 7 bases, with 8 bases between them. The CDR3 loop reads CASSYIQGTQYF. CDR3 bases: TGTGCCAGCAGTTACATACAGGGGACCCAGTACTTC.

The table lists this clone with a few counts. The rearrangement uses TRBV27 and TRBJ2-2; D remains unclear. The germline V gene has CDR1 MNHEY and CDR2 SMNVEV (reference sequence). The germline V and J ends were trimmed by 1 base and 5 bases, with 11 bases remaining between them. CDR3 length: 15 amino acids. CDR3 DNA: TGTGCCAGCAGTTTATATCCAGCGCGAACCGGGGAGCTGTTTTTT. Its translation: CASSLYPARTGELFF.

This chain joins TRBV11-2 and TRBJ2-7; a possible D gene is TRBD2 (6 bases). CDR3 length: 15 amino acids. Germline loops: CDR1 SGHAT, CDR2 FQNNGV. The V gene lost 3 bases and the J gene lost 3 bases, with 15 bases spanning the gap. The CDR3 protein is CASSFNAGIGYEQYF. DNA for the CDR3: TGTGCCAGCAGCTTTAATGCGGGAATCGGCTACGAGCAGTACTTC.

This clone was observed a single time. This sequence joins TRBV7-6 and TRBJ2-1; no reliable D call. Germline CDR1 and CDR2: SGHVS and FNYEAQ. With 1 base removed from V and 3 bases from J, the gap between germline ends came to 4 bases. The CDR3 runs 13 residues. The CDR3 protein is CASSLDNYNEQFF. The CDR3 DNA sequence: TGTGCCAGCAGCTTAGACAACTACAATGAGCAGTTCTTC. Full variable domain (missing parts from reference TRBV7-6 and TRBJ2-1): GAGVSQSPRYKVTKRGQDVALRCDPISGHVSLYWYRQALGQGPEFLTYFNYEAQQDKSGLPNDRFSAERPEGSISTLTIQRTEQRDSAMYRCASSLDNYNEQFFGPGTRLTVL.

The CDR3 reads CASSFLQGFGTEAFF. Written as DNA, the CDR3 is TGCGCCAGCAGCTTTTTGCAGGGGTTTGGCACTGAAGCTTTCTTT. V usage is TRBV5-1 and J usage is TRBJ1-1, with D perhaps TRBD1 (6 bases). The CDR3 is 15 amino acids. Trimming pared 2 bases from V and 4 bases from J, leaving 15 bases between. The germline CDR1 and CDR2 sequences are SGHRS and YFSETQ.